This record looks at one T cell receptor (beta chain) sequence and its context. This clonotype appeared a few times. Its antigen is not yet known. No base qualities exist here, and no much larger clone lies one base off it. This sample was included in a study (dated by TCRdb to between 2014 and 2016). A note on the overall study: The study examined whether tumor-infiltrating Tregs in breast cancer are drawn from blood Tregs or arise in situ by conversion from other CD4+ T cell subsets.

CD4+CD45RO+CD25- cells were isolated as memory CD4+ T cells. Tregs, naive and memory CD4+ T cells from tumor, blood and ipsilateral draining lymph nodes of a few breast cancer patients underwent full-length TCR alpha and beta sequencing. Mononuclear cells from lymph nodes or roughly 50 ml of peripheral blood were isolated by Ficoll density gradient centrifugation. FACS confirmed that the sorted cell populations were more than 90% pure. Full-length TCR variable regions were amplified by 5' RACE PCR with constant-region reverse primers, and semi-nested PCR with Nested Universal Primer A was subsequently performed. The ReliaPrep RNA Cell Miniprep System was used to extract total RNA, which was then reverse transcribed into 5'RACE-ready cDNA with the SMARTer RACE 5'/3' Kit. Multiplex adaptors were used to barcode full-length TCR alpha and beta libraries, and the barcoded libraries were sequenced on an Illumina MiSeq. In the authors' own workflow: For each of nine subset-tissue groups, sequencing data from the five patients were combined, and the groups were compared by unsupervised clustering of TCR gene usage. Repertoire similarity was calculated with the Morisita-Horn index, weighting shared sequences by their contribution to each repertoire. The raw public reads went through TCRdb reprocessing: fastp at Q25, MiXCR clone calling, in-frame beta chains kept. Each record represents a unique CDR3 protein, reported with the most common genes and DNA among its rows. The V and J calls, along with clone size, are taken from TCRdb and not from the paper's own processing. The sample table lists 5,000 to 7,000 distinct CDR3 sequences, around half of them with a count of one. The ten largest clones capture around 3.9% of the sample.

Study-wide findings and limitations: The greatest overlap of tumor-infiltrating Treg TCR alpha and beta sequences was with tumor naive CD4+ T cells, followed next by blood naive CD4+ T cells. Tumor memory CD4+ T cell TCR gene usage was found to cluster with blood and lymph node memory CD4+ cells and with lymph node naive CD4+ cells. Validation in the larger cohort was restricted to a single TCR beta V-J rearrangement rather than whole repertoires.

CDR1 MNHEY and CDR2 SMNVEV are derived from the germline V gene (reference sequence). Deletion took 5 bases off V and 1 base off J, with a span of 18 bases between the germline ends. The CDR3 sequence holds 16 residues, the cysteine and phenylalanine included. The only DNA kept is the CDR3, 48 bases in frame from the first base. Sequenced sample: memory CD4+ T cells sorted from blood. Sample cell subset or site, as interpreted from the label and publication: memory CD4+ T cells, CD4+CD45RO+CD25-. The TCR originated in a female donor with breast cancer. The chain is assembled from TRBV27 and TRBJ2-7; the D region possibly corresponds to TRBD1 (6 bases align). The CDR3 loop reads CASSPLRQAGSYEQYF. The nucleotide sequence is TGTGCCAGCAGTCCGCTCCGACAGGCGGGTTCCTACGAGCAGTACTTC.